This TCR beta chain was observed in a study of cytomegalovirus exposure and HLA in healthy donors. Comments on this clone: The antigen is undetermined.

Trimming took off 0 bases at V and 5 bases at J, with 8 bases between the two ends. The CDR3 sequence is 14 residues long. Germline loops: CDR1 LNHNV, CDR2 YYDKDF (reference sequence). In the PCR, 60 Vbeta and 13 Jbeta primers were used. Assay used: immunoSEQ multiplex PCR; TCRdb lists only in-frame clones, some missing. The data show about 130,000 clones, around 70% seen once. Study outcomes and limitations: A list of 164 TCR beta chains associated with cytomegalovirus was given. A few CMV-associated chains proved CMV antigen-specific in vitro.

Input material: PBMCs. This rearrangement joins TRBV15 to TRBJ2-1, with a weak D call TRBD2 (6 bases). This TCR derives from a woman aged 60-75 years in good health and CMV-seropositive. In DNA, the CDR3 is TGTGCCACCAGCAGAGATCCGGGGGACAATGAGCAGTTCTTC. It translates to CATSRDPGDNEQFF.